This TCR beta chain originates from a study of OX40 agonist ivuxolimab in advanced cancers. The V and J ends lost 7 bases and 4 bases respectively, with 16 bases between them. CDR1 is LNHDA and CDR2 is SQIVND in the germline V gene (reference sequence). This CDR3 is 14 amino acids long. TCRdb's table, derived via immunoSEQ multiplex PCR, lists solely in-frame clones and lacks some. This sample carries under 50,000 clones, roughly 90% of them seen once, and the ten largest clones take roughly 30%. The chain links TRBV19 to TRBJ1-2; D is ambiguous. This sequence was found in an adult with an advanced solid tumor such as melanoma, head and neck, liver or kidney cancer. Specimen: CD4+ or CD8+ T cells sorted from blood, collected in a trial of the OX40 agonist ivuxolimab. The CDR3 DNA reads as TGTGCCAGTACCCCTTGGGAGGGAGCCTATGGCTACACCTTC. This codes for CASTPWEGAYGYTF. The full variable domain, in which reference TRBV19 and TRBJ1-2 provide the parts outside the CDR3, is DGGITQSPKYLFRKEGQNVTLSCEQNLNHDAMYWYRQDPGQGLRLIYYSQIVNDFQKGDIAEGYSVSREKKESFPLTVTSAQKNPTAFYLCASTPWEGAYGYTFGSGTRLTVV.